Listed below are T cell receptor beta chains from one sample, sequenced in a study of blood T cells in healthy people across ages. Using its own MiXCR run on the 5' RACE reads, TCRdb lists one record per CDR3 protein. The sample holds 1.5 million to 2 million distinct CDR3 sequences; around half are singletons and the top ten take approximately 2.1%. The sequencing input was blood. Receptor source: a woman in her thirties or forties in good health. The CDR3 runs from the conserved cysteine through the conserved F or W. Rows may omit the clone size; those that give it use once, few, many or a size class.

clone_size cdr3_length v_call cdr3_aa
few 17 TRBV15 CATTSVGAGGHQETQYF
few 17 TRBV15 CATSRDPAGGPSDTQYF
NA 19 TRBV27 CASSPQPLAGGWYQKTQYF
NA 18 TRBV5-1 CASSLAADSTLAKNIQYF
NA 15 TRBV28 CASSSSGKRQETQYF
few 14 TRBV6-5 CASSDANIGETQYF
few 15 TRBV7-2 CASSYPSGGSETQYF
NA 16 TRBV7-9 CASSPGTGSTNYGYTF
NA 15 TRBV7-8 CASSPRKTGGEKLFF
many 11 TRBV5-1 CASSEADTQYF
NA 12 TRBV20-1 CSILPGNPEAFF
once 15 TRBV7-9 CASSLEQGNYNERFF
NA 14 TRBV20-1 CSATPGAKATEAFF
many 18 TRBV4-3 CASSQGSPGDSGANVLTF
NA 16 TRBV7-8 CASSKTLAGVTDTQYF
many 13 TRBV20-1 CSARGQGQETQYF
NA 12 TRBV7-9 CAGEQGTGELFF
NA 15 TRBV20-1 CSARTPQGGNQPQHF
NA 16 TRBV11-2 CASSLEGAGVMETQYF
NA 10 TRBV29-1 CSVGFREQFF
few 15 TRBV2 CASRRAGGMVYGYTF
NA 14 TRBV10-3 CATKVAVSSYEQYF
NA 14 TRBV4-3 CASSQPGTSDTQYF
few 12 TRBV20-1 CSAQKGGSEQYF
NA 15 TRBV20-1 CSARLAGELQETQYF
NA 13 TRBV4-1 CTSSQALREGQFF
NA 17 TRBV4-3 CASSQGQPSTTNEKLFF
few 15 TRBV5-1 CASSLWTGVAYEQYF
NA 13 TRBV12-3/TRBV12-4 CASTGRSTDTQYF
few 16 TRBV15 CATSRAVGRSNYGYTF
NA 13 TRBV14 CASSQDLAETQYF
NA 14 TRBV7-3 CASRGQGVKTEAFF
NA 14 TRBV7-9 CATSVDLANYGYTF
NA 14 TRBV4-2 CASSQETPNSPLHF
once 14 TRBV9 CASGEGPGQGVQYF
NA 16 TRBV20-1 CSAPRVGPSGANVLTF
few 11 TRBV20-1 CSADQGVEQFF
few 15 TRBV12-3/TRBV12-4 CASSLVQGRNSPLHF
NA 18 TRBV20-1 CSARDQRQPGLIANEQYF
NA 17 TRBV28 CASSSRGRGDTNYGYTF
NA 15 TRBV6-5 CASSQPSRGNTEAFF